A single sample is the source of the 18 T cell receptor beta chains below, sequenced in a study of brain T cells in children with intractable seizures. The data were produced by immunoSEQ multiplex PCR, yet TCRdb's version contains in-frame clones alone and is incomplete. Of tens of thousands of clones listed, 90% are singletons. This material consisted of peripheral blood, taken at surgery. These receptors were collected from a girl under 10 years old with tuberous sclerosis and intractable seizures.

This chain's CDR3 is CASSHPSGGNTEAFF. As DNA, the CDR3 is TGTGCCAGCAGCCACCCAAGTGGAGGGAACACTGAAGCTTTCTTT. The V gene is TRBV3-1 (or the pseudogene TRBV3-2), the J gene TRBJ1-1; D not resolved. Germline CDR1 reads LGHDT; CDR2 reads YNNKEL (reference sequence). The V end lost 3 bases, the J end lost 1 base, and 12 bases lay between the germline ends. This CDR3 region has 15 residues.

This clone has only a few counts. The chain recombines TRBV2 with TRBJ2-2; TRBD2 agrees at 7 bases. Per germline, CDR1 SNHLY and CDR2 FYNNEI. The CDR3 has 15 amino acids. V gave up 3 bases and J gave up 3 bases; unmatched junction bases: 4. The CDR3 loop reads CASSEEGGDTGELFF. DNA for the CDR3: TGTGCCAGCAGTGAGGAGGGAGGGGACACCGGGGAGCTGTTTTTT.

The chain carries TRBV14 and TRBJ2-3; D is ambiguous. The CDR3 has 16 residues. V was shortened by 2 bases and J by 2 bases, with 14 bases between the two germline ends. Per the germline V gene, CDR1 is SGHDN and CDR2 is FVKESK. CDR3 sequence: CASSQIRSEPTDTQYF. The CDR3, as DNA: TGTGCCAGCAGCCAAATTCGGTCAGAACCCACAGATACGCAGTATTTT.

The J gene is TRBJ2-4, the V gene TRBV19; D is ambiguous. Germline lookup yields CDR1 LNHDA and CDR2 SQIVND (reference sequence). CDR3 length: 15 amino acids. Trimming stripped 6 bases from V and 0 bases from J, with 12 bases between. CDR3 region: CASRRKAIAKNIQYF. The CDR3 DNA reads TGTGCCAGTAGGAGGAAAGCGATAGCCAAAAACATTCAGTACTTC.

The chain recombines TRBV3-1 (or the pseudogene TRBV3-2) with TRBJ1-6; D not resolved. V lost 4 bases and J 7 bases, leaving 11 bases between the germline ends. Per the germline V gene, CDR1 is LGHDT and CDR2 is YNNKEL (reference sequence). CDR3 length: 14 amino acids. CDR3 nucleotide sequence: TGTGCCAGCAGCCCGGTGGCAGAAAATTCACCCCTCCACTTT. Residues: CASSPVAENSPLHF.

J is TRBJ2-5 and V is TRBV7-2, with D perhaps TRBD2 (6 bases). This CDR3 region has 15 residues. V was shortened by 2 bases and J by 1 base, with 11 bases between the two germline ends. Germline assignment: CDR1 SGHTA and CDR2 FQGNSA. The CDR3 nucleotides read TGTGCCAGCAGCTTAAGGGCGGGGATCCAAGAGACCCAGTACTTC. Protein: CASSLRAGIQETQYF.

The V gene is TRBV29-1, the J gene TRBJ2-3, with 7 positions matching TRBD2. Germline V lookup: CDR1 SQVTM, CDR2 ANQGSEA. The CDR3 loop spans 13 amino acids. V gave up 3 bases and J gave up 6 bases; unmatched junction bases: 6. The CDR3 sequence is CSVESGGIDTQYF. In DNA form, the CDR3 reads TGCAGCGTTGAGTCCGGGGGGATTGATACGCAGTATTTT.

V usage is TRBV24-1 and J usage is TRBJ1-5; the D is unclear. The CDR3 covers 12 residues. The V gene lost 3 bases and the J gene lost 4 bases, with 3 bases spanning the gap. Germline CDR1 is KGHDR and CDR2 is SFDVKD. The CDR3: CATSDMNQPQHF. CDR3 DNA: TGTGCCACCAGTGATATGAATCAGCCCCAGCATTTT.

This clone appeared a few times. This chain uses TRBV10-3 with TRBJ2-7, with D possibly called TRBD1 or TRBD2 (5 bases each). CDR3 size: 11 residues. In germline, CDR1 is ENHRY, CDR2 SYGVKD. Trimming removed 10 bases from V and 3 bases from J, with 10 bases in between. The CDR3 loop reads CATRGGYEQYF. The CDR3 DNA reads TGTGCCACCCGGGGCGGCTACGAGCAGTACTTC.

The chain joins TRBV27 to TRBJ2-1; D is perhaps TRBD2 (7 bases). Trimming removed 6 bases at V and 8 bases at J, with 17 bases between. Germline V gene sequence: CDR1 MNHEY, CDR2 SMNVEV (reference sequence). There are 14 residues in the CDR3. The CDR3 is CASRRGALDYEQFF. The CDR3 nucleotides are TGTGCCAGCAGACGGGGGGCATTGGACTATGAGCAGTTCTTC.

The V gene is TRBV7-2, the J gene TRBJ2-2; the D gene is possibly TRBD1 (5 bases). CDR1 is SGHTA and CDR2 is FQGNSA in the germline V gene. The CDR3 loop spans 14 amino acids. The V end lost 4 bases, the J end lost 1 base, and 7 bases lay between the germline ends. DNA of the CDR3: TGTGCCAGCAGCTCCGACAGGAACACCGGGGAGCTGTTTTTT. Amino acid sequence: CASSSDRNTGELFF. Full variable domain (missing parts from reference TRBV7-2 and TRBJ2-2): GAGVSQSPSNKVTEKGKDVELRCDPISGHTALYWYRQSLGQGLEFLIYFQGNSAPDKSGLPSDRFSAERTGGSVSTLTIQRTQQEDSAVYLCASSSDRNTGELFFGEGSRLTVL.

The chain has TRBV15 and TRBJ2-2; TRBD1 aligns across 8 bases. The germline V gene encodes CDR1 LNHNV and CDR2 YYDKDF (reference sequence). This CDR3 has 14 amino acids. V shed 6 bases and J 3 bases; nucleotides not matched to a gene: 3. CDR3 amino acids: CATSRDRYTGELFF. The CDR3 nucleotides are TGTGCCACCAGTCGGGACAGGTACACCGGGGAGCTGTTTTTT.

The chain has TRBV5-1 and TRBJ2-7, with a weak D call TRBD1 (6 bases). V lost 0 bases, J lost 5 bases, and 12 bases lay in between. The length of the CDR3 is 14 residues. Germline V CDR1 and CDR2: SGHRS, YFSETQ. CDR3: CASSLVSGDHEQYF. CDR3 coding DNA: TGCGCCAGCAGCTTGGTTTCAGGGGACCACGAGCAGTACTTC.

The V and J genes are TRBV7-2 and TRBJ1-2; 7 nucleotides line up with TRBD1. CDR1 and CDR2 (germline): SGHTA, FQGNSA. V trimming: 5 bases; J trimming: 2 bases; junction bases outside the gene matches: 8. CDR3 size: 15 residues. The CDR3 sequence: CASSGKTGRNYGYTF. As DNA, the CDR3 is TGTGCCAGCAGCGGAAAGACAGGGAGGAACTATGGCTACACCTTC.

About this clone: An end of the junction differs from the germline gene, which may be a read error. The CDR3 nucleotides read TGTGCCAGTAGTAGATACGAAACATGCGAAAACTTC. As protein: CASSRYETCENF. This chain links TRBV19 with TRBJ2-7, with D unresolved. Looked up from germline, CDR1 is LNHDA and CDR2 is SQIVND (reference sequence). The CDR3 consists of 12 residues.

This rearrangement joins TRBV2 to TRBJ2-5; TRBD1 matches 11 bases. V lost 4 bases to trimming and J lost 2 bases; unmatched junction nucleotides: 6. This CDR3 comprises 16 residues. Per germline, CDR1 SNHLY and CDR2 FYNNEI. The CDR3 nucleotides read TGTGCCAGCAGTGTTGGGACAGGGGGGCTACAAGAGACCCAGTACTTC. Protein sequence: CASSVGTGGLQETQYF.

The V gene is TRBV4-1, the J gene TRBJ2-7, with TRBD1 matching 8 bases. Germline V gene data show CDR1 as MGHRA and CDR2 as YSYEKL. This CDR3 has 14 residues. V gave up 1 base and J gave up 7 bases; unmatched junction bases: 6. DNA for the CDR3: TGCGCCAGCAGCCAAGGGCCCAGGGGGCTTGAGCAGTACGTC. Amino acid sequence: CASSQGPRGLEQYV.

This clone was recorded once. V is TRBV5-6 and J is TRBJ1-2; weak D call: TRBD1 (5 bases). V was trimmed by 6 bases and J by 3 bases, leaving 15 bases between them. This CDR3 region has 14 residues. In germline, CDR1 is SGHDT, CDR2 YYEEEE. CDR3 loop: CASNAVGLDYGYTF. As DNA, the CDR3 is TGTGCCAGCAACGCAGTGGGACTTGACTATGGCTACACCTTC.